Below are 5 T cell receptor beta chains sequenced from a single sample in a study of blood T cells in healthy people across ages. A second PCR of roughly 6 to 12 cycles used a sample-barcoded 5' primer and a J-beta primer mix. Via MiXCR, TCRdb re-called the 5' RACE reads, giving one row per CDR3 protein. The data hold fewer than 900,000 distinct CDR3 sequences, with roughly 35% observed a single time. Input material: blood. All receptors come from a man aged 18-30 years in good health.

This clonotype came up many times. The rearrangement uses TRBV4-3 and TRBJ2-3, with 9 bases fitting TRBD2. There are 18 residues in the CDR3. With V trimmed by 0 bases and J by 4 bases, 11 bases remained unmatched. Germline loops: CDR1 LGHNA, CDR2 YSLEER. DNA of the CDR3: TGCGCCAGCAGCCAAGATGGGGGACTAGCCACATTCCCAGATACGCAGTATTTT. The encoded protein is CASSQDGGLATFPDTQYF.

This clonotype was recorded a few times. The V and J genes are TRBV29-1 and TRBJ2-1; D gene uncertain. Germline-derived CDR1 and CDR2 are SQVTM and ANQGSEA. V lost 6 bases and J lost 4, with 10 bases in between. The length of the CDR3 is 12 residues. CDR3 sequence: CSVREIYNEQFF. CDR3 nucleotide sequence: TGCAGCGTGCGAGAAATTTACAATGAGCAGTTCTTC.

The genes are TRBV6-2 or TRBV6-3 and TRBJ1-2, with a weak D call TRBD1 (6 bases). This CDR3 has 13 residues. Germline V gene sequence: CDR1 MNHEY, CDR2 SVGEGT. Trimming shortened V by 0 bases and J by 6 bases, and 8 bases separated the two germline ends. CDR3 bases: TGTGCCAGCAGTTACTCGACAGGCGATGGCTACACCTTC. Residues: CASSYSTGDGYTF.

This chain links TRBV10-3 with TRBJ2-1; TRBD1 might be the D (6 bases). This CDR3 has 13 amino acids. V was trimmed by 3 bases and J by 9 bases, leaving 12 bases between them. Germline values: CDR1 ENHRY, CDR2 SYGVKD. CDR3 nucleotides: TGTGCCATCAGTGACCAACAGGGTTTTGAGCAGTTCTTC. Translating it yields CAISDQQGFEQFF.

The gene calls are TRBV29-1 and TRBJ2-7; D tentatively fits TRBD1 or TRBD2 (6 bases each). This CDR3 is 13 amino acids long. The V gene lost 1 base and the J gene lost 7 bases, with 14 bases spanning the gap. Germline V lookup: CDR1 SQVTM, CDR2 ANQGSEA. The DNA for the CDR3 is TGCAGCGTTGAAGTTTGGGGGGCGAGGGAGCAGTACTTC. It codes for CSVEVWGAREQYF.